One sample yielded the 22 T cell receptor beta chains listed below, sequenced in a study of blood T cells in healthy people across ages. Through a sample-barcoded 5' primer and a J-beta primer mix, a second PCR was run for roughly 6 to 11 cycles. TCRdb passed the 5' RACE reads through MiXCR, listing each CDR3 protein once. The sample records under 2 million distinct CDR3 sequences, about 35% being singletons. The material sequenced was blood. Every receptor here comes from a woman aged 25 to 39 in good health.

This chain links TRBV11-1 with TRBJ2-7; D is unclear. Trimming shortened V by 7 bases and J by 6 bases, and 16 bases separated the two germline ends. The CDR3 spans 13 residues. Germline CDR1 SGHAT, CDR2 FQDESV (reference sequence). The CDR3: CASTLGFGGEQYF. CDR3 bases: TGTGCCAGCACCTTGGGTTTTGGCGGCGAGCAGTACTTC.

In its sample, this clonotype was seen a few times. This chain joins TRBV7-9 and TRBJ1-1; 9 bases line up with TRBD1. This CDR3 has 15 amino acids. From germline, CDR1 is SEHNR and CDR2 FQNEAQ (reference sequence). V lost 2 bases and J lost 3; bases outside the gene matches: 4. CDR3 residues: CASSLRTGEDTEAFF. CDR3 DNA sequence: TGTGCCAGCAGCTTAAGGACAGGGGAGGACACTGAAGCTTTCTTT. Looking up the rest from reference TRBV7-9 and TRBJ1-1 gives the full variable domain: DTGVSQNPRHKITKRGQNVTFRCDPISEHNRLYWYRQTLGQGPEFLTYFQNEAQLEKSRLLSDRFSAERPKGSFSTLEIQRTEQGDSAMYLCASSLRTGEDTEAFFGQGTRLTVV.

This clonotype turned up a few times. This chain links TRBV7-9 with TRBJ2-5; 8 nucleotides align to TRBD2. J was trimmed by 9 bases and V by 4 bases; bases with no gene match: 13. CDR1 and CDR2 from the germline V gene are SEHNR and FQNEAQ (reference sequence). This CDR3 has 15 residues. Here the CDR3 reads CASSSGSGDLRAQYF. Here the CDR3 DNA reads TGTGCCAGCAGCTCGGGTAGCGGGGACCTCAGAGCCCAGTACTTC.

The genes are TRBV5-1 and TRBJ1-2; D perhaps matches TRBD1 (5 bases). Germline V CDR1 and CDR2: SGHRS, YFSETQ. Trimming pared 1 base from V and 1 base from J, leaving 14 bases between. This CDR3 region has 16 residues. CDR3: CASSLSSGRGNYGYTF. CDR3 bases: TGCGCCAGCAGCTTGTCCTCAGGGAGGGGTAACTATGGCTACACCTTC.

This clonotype was found a few times. This chain joins TRBV5-6 and TRBJ2-7; D might be TRBD2 (6 bases). V shed 4 bases and J shed 10 bases, with 27 bases lying between them. This CDR3 contains 16 residues. Germline CDR1 and CDR2: SGHDT and YYEEEE. The CDR3 is CASSPGDFRKIGAQYF. The DNA of the CDR3 is TGTGCCAGCAGCCCTGGGGACTTCCGAAAAATTGGGGCCCAGTACTTC.

The genes are TRBV20-1 and TRBJ1-5, with a possible D match to TRBD1 (6 bases). Per the germline V gene, CDR1 is DFQATT and CDR2 is SNEGSKA (reference sequence). The germline V and J ends were trimmed by 5 bases and 3 bases, with 14 bases remaining between them. The CDR3 covers 14 residues. CDR3 nucleotides: TGCAGTGCTGATACCCGGACAGACAATCAGCCCCAGCATTTT. Translation: CSADTRTDNQPQHF.

This clonotype was counted a few times. The chain couples TRBV5-1 to TRBJ2-7, with D uncertain. V was cut by 1 base and J by 0 bases, with 11 bases left in between. The CDR3 sequence is 15 residues long. Germline V gives CDR1 SGHRS, CDR2 YFSETQ. CDR3 nucleotides: TGCGCCAGCAGCTTGTCCTCCACAACCTCCTACGAGCAGTACTTC. It translates to CASSLSSTTSYEQYF.

This clonotype was counted between two and nine times. The V call is TRBV6-2 or TRBV6-3, the J call TRBJ2-7, with 11 positions matching TRBD2. J was trimmed by 1 base and V by 5 bases; bases with no gene match: 7. Per the germline V gene, CDR1 is MNHEY and CDR2 is SVGEGT. The CDR3 is 16 residues long. Here the CDR3 DNA reads TGTGCCAGCAGTACAACTAGCGGGGGTGGATCCTACGAGCAGTACTTC. Its protein product is CASSTTSGGGSYEQYF.

This clonotype has more than one count but fewer than ten. The CDR3: CSATVGAGGHEQYF. The CDR3 DNA is TGCAGTGCTACAGTCGGGGCAGGCGGCCACGAGCAGTACTTC. This chain joins TRBV20-1 and TRBJ2-7; tentatively, D is TRBD1 or TRBD2 (5 bases each). Trimming pared 4 bases from V and 5 bases from J, leaving 18 bases between. This CDR3 contains 14 residues. Germline values: CDR1 DFQATT, CDR2 SNEGSKA (reference sequence).

This clonotype was observed a handful of times. The rearrangement joins TRBV6-5 to TRBJ2-5; tentatively, D is TRBD1 (6 bases). Germline loops: CDR1 MNHEY, CDR2 SVGAGI. The ends were cut back, 5 bases at V and 3 bases at J, with 19 bases in the middle. The CDR3 length is 16 residues. CDR3 nucleotide sequence: TGTGCCAGCAGTCGCCTTTCTGACAGGACCGAAGAGACCCAGTACTTC. Protein: CASSRLSDRTEETQYF.

This chain links TRBV3-1 with TRBJ2-1; 7 bases match TRBD2. V was pared by 3 bases and J by 5 bases, with 7 bases of the junction left unmatched. The CDR3 has 15 residues. Per germline, CDR1 LGHDT and CDR2 YNNKEL (reference sequence). CDR3 DNA sequence: TGTGCCAGCAGCCAGACAAGTGGGGGGGACAATGAGCAGTTCTTC. Its translation: CASSQTSGGDNEQFF.

This clonotype occurred a few times. The chain recombines TRBV10-1 with TRBJ2-7; the match to TRBD2 covers 7 bases. Germline CDR1 reads WNHNN; CDR2 reads SYGVQD (reference sequence). Trimming at V came to 5 bases and at J to 4 bases, leaving 8 bases not matched to a gene. CDR3 length equals 14 residues. CDR3: CASSLPGGWYEQYF. The CDR3 region has the DNA TGCGCCAGCAGTCTGCCGGGAGGCTGGTACGAGCAGTACTTC.

The chain links TRBV4-1 to TRBJ1-1; D not resolved. V was pared by 4 bases and J by 1 base, with 13 bases between. The CDR3 runs to 15 residues. Per germline, CDR1 MGHRA and CDR2 YSYEKL. The CDR3: CASSLDPDGNTEAFF. Written as DNA, the CDR3 is TGCGCCAGCAGCCTAGACCCAGACGGGAACACTGAAGCTTTCTTT.

This clonotype came up a few times. The CDR3 DNA reads as TGTGCCATCAGTACGTCCCTAGCGGGTACACAAGAGACCCAGTACTTC. The encoded protein is CAISTSLAGTQETQYF. V gene TRBV10-3 combines with J gene TRBJ2-5, with TRBD2 matching 8 bases. The junction had 10 bases not matched to a gene; V was cut back by 5 bases and J by 2 bases. CDR3 length: 16 residues. The germline V gene has CDR1 ENHRY and CDR2 SYGVKD.

The J gene is TRBJ2-7, the V gene TRBV13; possibly TRBD2 for D (5 bases). Per germline, CDR1 PRHDT and CDR2 FYEKMQ (reference sequence). The CDR3 has 14 amino acids. V shed 5 bases and J shed 3 bases, with 14 bases lying between them. As DNA, the CDR3 is TGTGCCAGCAGCCCACGGAATCGGGGCTACGAGCAGTACTTC. Translation: CASSPRNRGYEQYF. The entire variable domain, with the rest obtained from reference TRBV13 and TRBJ2-7, is as follows: AAGVIQSPRHLIKEKRETATLKCYPIPRHDTVYWYQQGPGQDPQFLISFYEKMQSDKGSIPDRFSAQQFSDYHSELNMSSLELGDSALYFCASSPRNRGYEQYFGPGTRLTVT.

This clonotype was seen a handful of times. V usage is TRBV6-1 and J usage is TRBJ2-7; no reliable D call. Between the trimmed V and J ends, which lost 6 bases and 2 bases, there was a span of 11 bases. The CDR3 length is 13 residues. CDR1 and CDR2 from the germline V gene are MNHNS and SASEGT. CDR3 sequence: CASSLRVTYEQYF. The CDR3 nucleotides read TGTGCCAGCAGCCTCCGGGTTACCTACGAGCAGTACTTC.

There are a few counts of this clonotype. The chain combines TRBV2 with TRBJ2-7; tentatively, D is TRBD1 or TRBD2 (6 bases each). The ends were cut back, 7 bases at V and 2 bases at J, with 18 bases in the middle. Germline CDR1 is SNHLY and CDR2 is FYNNEI. The CDR3 contains 15 residues. In DNA, the CDR3 is TGTGCCAGCACTCTAGTGGGGGGCGAGGCCTACGAGCAGTACTTC. It yields the protein CASTLVGGEAYEQYF.

The rearrangement joins TRBV5-1 to TRBJ2-5; 10 bases match TRBD2. In germline, CDR1 is SGHRS, CDR2 YFSETQ. V lost 6 bases to trimming and J lost 2 bases; unmatched junction nucleotides: 10. The CDR3 contains 16 residues. This CDR3 reads CASTLGFSGGQETQYF. DNA for the CDR3: TGCGCCAGCACCCTTGGCTTTAGCGGGGGGCAAGAGACCCAGTACTTC. The full variable domain, completed using reference TRBV5-1 and TRBJ2-5, is KAGVTQTPRYLIKTRGQQVTLSCSPISGHRSVSWYQQTPGQGLQFLFEYFSETQRNKGNFPGRFSGRQFSNSRSEMNVSTLELGDSALYLCASTLGFSGGQETQYFGPGTRLLVL.

This chain uses TRBV5-1 with TRBJ2-5; TRBD1 is a possible D gene (6 bases). CDR1 is SGHRS, CDR2 YFSETQ, per germline. This CDR3 is built from 16 residues. V shed 1 base and J shed 5 bases, with 18 bases lying between them. In DNA, the CDR3 is TGCGCCAGCAGCTTGAGTACGGGGACAATGCGGGAGACCCAGTACTTC. This codes for CASSLSTGTMRETQYF.

This clonotype has more than one count but fewer than ten. The chain is built from TRBV7-4 and TRBJ1-2; 7 positions match TRBD1. V shed 6 bases, J shed 6 bases, and the junction held 7 bases outside the gene matches. Germline V lookup: CDR1 SGHVT, CDR2 SQSDAQ. The CDR3 runs 13 residues. In DNA, the CDR3 is TGTGCCAGCAGAGGAGGGGGCCCCAATGGCTACACCTTC. Protein: CASRGGGPNGYTF.

This chain links TRBV20-1 with TRBJ2-3; 9 positions agree with TRBD2. Trimming cost V 6 bases and J 4 bases; bases outside gene matches: 8. The germline CDR1 and CDR2 sequences are DFQATT and SNEGSKA (reference sequence). The CDR3 length is 14 residues. The CDR3 is CSALLAGRADTQYF. CDR3 bases: TGCAGTGCCCTACTAGCGGGTCGGGCAGATACGCAGTATTTT.

This clonotype was picked up a small number of times. The V and J genes are TRBV6-2 or TRBV6-3 and TRBJ2-5, with a weak D call TRBD2 (6 bases). The length of the CDR3 is 16 residues. The germline V and J ends were trimmed by 6 bases and 5 bases, with 22 bases remaining between them. From germline, CDR1 is MNHEY and CDR2 SVGEGT. CDR3 bases: TGTGCCAGCAGCCCCAGCCCAACGGGAGTTTGGGAGACCCAGTACTTC. Its translation is CASSPSPTGVWETQYF.